Each of the 21 T cell receptor beta chains below was sequenced from the same sample in a study of T cell responses to AZD1222 COVID-19 vaccine. Data came from immunoSEQ multiplex PCR; TCRdb stores just in-frame clones and leaves some out. Among about 160,000 clones listed, 75% to 95% were seen once. Source: peripheral blood, taken 28 days after the second AZD1222 dose. The receptors originated from an adult who received the AZD1222 COVID-19 vaccine.

The chain is built from TRBV6-5 and TRBJ2-7, with a possible D match to TRBD1 (6 bases). This CDR3 contains 16 residues. The V gene lost 4 bases and the J gene lost 0 bases, with 16 bases spanning the gap. Germline assignment: CDR1 MNHEY and CDR2 SVGAGI. The CDR3 sequence is CASSSPPGQFSYEQYF. The DNA of the CDR3 is TGTGCCAGCAGTTCCCCCCCAGGACAGTTCTCCTACGAGCAGTACTTC.

The chain is built from TRBV10-2 and TRBJ2-1, with D perhaps TRBD1 or TRBD2 (5 bases each). The CDR3 has 16 amino acids. The ends were cut back, 2 bases at V and 2 bases at J, with 13 bases in the middle. The V gene's germline CDR1 is WSHSY and CDR2 SAAADI. This CDR3 reads CASSEQGVQTYNEQFF. Here the CDR3 DNA reads TGCGCCAGCAGTGAGCAGGGAGTTCAAACCTACAATGAGCAGTTCTTC.

This chain links TRBV30 with TRBJ1-5, with unresolved D. The CDR3 covers 14 residues. V lost 2 bases and J 2 bases, leaving 10 bases between the germline ends. Germline V CDR1 and CDR2: GTSNPN, SVGIG (reference sequence). The DNA of the CDR3 is TGTGCCTGGAGTAGGATAAGGGGCAATCAGCCCCAGCATTTT. Protein product: CAWSRIRGNQPQHF.

The chain uses TRBV30 and TRBJ2-7; 7 bases map to TRBD1. CDR3 length equals 11 residues. Germline V CDR1 and CDR2: GTSNPN, SVGIG (reference sequence). V lost 1 base, J lost 6 bases, and 0 bases stayed unmatched. The CDR3 loop is CAWSAGGEQYF. Written as DNA, the CDR3 is TGTGCCTGGAGTGCAGGGGGCGAGCAGTACTTC.

This chain links TRBV10-3 with TRBJ2-3; the match to TRBD2 covers 9 bases. The CDR3 covers 16 residues. V shed 3 bases and J 2 bases; nucleotides not matched to a gene: 6. Germline V gives CDR1 ENHRY, CDR2 SYGVKD. The CDR3, as DNA: TGTGCCATCAGTGATCCCGGGACTAGCCCCACAGATACGCAGTATTTT. This translates into CAISDPGTSPTDTQYF.

Here the CDR3 DNA reads TGCGCCAGCAGCTCCCTGGGTAGCGGGACCACAGATACGCAGTATTTT. Its translation is CASSSLGSGTTDTQYF. This chain joins TRBV5-1 and TRBJ2-3; 8 bases map to TRBD2. This CDR3 region has 16 residues. V lost 3 bases to trimming and J lost 2 bases; unmatched junction nucleotides: 8. The germline V gene has CDR1 SGHRS and CDR2 YFSETQ. Combining the CDR3 with reference TRBV5-1 and TRBJ2-3 gives the whole variable domain KAGVTQTPRYLIKTRGQQVTLSCSPISGHRSVSWYQQTPGQGLQFLFEYFSETQRNKGNFPGRFSGRQFSNSRSEMNVSTLELGDSALYLCASSSLGSGTTDTQYFGPGTRLTVL.

V usage is TRBV6-1 and J usage is TRBJ2-7; no firm D call. The CDR3 has 15 residues. From germline, CDR1 is MNHNS and CDR2 SASEGT. V dropped 0 bases and J dropped 2 bases, with 11 bases sitting between them. The CDR3 here is CASSEADPATYEQYF. Here the CDR3 DNA reads TGTGCCAGCAGTGAAGCGGACCCGGCTACCTACGAGCAGTACTTC.

The chain carries TRBV6-4 and TRBJ2-5; D perhaps matches TRBD2 (5 bases). Germline CDR1 is MRHNA and CDR2 is SNTAGT. V shed 6 bases and J shed 1 base, with 6 bases lying between them. CDR3 length equals 12 residues. CDR3: CASRRVQETQYF. CDR3 coding DNA: TGTGCCAGCAGGAGGGTCCAAGAGACCCAGTACTTC.

The chain joins TRBV19 to TRBJ2-5; tentative D call: TRBD2 (6 bases). Between the trimmed V and J ends, which lost 5 bases and 5 bases, there was a span of 18 bases. Looked up from germline, CDR1 is LNHDA and CDR2 is SQIVND (reference sequence). This CDR3 is built from 15 residues. The CDR3 DNA sequence: TGTGCCAGTAGTGCGACTAGGACCGTGGCGGAGACCCAGTACTTC. Its protein product is CASSATRTVAETQYF.

This chain links TRBV14 with TRBJ2-3, with TRBD1 matching over 9 bases. The CDR3 contains 15 residues. Germline CDR1 reads SGHDN; CDR2 reads FVKESK. V shed 4 bases, J shed 1 base, and the junction held 3 bases outside the gene matches. The CDR3 DNA reads TGTGCCAGCAGCCCCGGACAGGGGCGCACAGATACGCAGTATTTT. Amino acid sequence: CASSPGQGRTDTQYF.

The V and J genes are TRBV18 and TRBJ2-7; D remains unclear. The CDR3 spans 12 residues. Germline lookup yields CDR1 KGHSH and CDR2 LQKENI. Trimming pared 5 bases from V and 2 bases from J, leaving 7 bases between. The CDR3 protein is CASSGDTYEQYF. CDR3 nucleotides: TGTGCCAGCTCAGGTGACACCTACGAGCAGTACTTC.

The genes are TRBV6-5 and TRBJ2-7; D is undetermined. Trimming left V 8 bases short and J 0 bases short, with 8 bases between. CDR1 MNHEY and CDR2 SVGAGI come from the germline V gene. This CDR3 has 12 residues. The CDR3 nucleotides are TGTGCCAGCGCAGAGATCTCCTACGAGCAGTACTTC. This translates into CASAEISYEQYF.

V usage is TRBV5-4 and J usage is TRBJ2-7; the match to TRBD1 covers 12 bases. The CDR3 loop spans 13 amino acids. Germline V lookup: CDR1 SGHNT, CDR2 YYREEE (reference sequence). J lost 7 bases, V lost 5 bases, and 4 bases had no gene match. CDR3 nucleotide sequence: TGTGCCAGCAGGGGACAGGGGGCGGGTGAGCAGTACTTC. Amino acids: CASRGQGAGEQYF.

This chain links TRBV4-2 with TRBJ2-7, with D possibly TRBD1 on 5 matching bases. With 4 bases removed from V and 4 bases from J, the gap between germline ends came to 14 bases. Per the germline V gene, CDR1 is LGHNA and CDR2 is YNFKEQ. This CDR3 contains 14 residues. Here the CDR3 reads CASSPPGRRYEQYF. DNA of the CDR3: TGTGCCAGCAGCCCGCCAGGGCGCCGATACGAGCAGTACTTC.

The chain joins TRBV29-1 to TRBJ2-3; D not resolved. There are 12 residues in the CDR3. V was pared by 4 bases and J by 6 bases, with 11 bases between. In germline, CDR1 is SQVTM, CDR2 ANQGSEA. In nucleotides, the CDR3 is TGCAGCGTTGTCGAGTTGTCGGATACGCAGTATTTT. As protein: CSVVELSDTQYF.

The V call is TRBV11-2, the J call TRBJ2-7; 13 bases are shared with TRBD2. V was clipped by 6 bases and J by 4 bases; unmatched bases: 9. CDR3 length equals 16 residues. Germline lookup yields CDR1 SGHAT and CDR2 FQNNGV. The CDR3 region is CASSPGLAGVFYEQYF. The DNA for the CDR3 is TGTGCCAGCAGTCCCGGACTAGCGGGAGTGTTTTACGAGCAGTACTTC.

The chain recombines TRBV5-6 with TRBJ2-1, with 15 bases aligning to TRBD2. V lost 0 bases, J lost 4 bases, and 5 bases stayed unmatched. This CDR3 is 18 amino acids long. Per the germline V gene, CDR1 is SGHDT and CDR2 is YYEEEE. This CDR3 is CASSLGGLAGGRYNEQFF. The CDR3, as DNA: TGTGCCAGCAGCTTGGGGGGACTAGCGGGAGGACGGTACAATGAGCAGTTCTTC.

CDR3 coding DNA: TGTGCCAGCAGCGACTCGGGACTATTCTACAATGAGCAGTTCTTC. Translating it yields CASSDSGLFYNEQFF. This chain links TRBV9 with TRBJ2-1, with 7 bases aligning to TRBD2. From germline, CDR1 is SGDLS and CDR2 YYNGEE. V trimming: 3 bases; J trimming: 3 bases; junction bases outside the gene matches: 6. The CDR3 totals 15 residues.

V and J are TRBV19 and TRBJ1-2, with 10 bases that match TRBD1. The V segment lost 7 bases and the J segment 4 bases; nucleotides outside the gene matches: 9. The germline V gene has CDR1 LNHDA and CDR2 SQIVND (reference sequence). CDR3 size: 15 residues. The CDR3 sequence is CASKPGQGRSYGYTF. As DNA, the CDR3 is TGTGCCAGTAAACCGGGACAGGGGCGATCCTATGGCTACACCTTC.

This clone was observed a handful of times. The gene calls are TRBV27 and TRBJ1-2, with 8 bases fitting TRBD1. Germline trimming cut 7 bases from V and 8 bases from J; bases unmatched to any gene: 6. This CDR3 contains 12 residues. The V gene's germline CDR1 is MNHEY and CDR2 SMNVEV (reference sequence). As DNA, the CDR3 is TGTGCCAGCACTACAGGGGGGCAAGGCTACACCTTC. It is translated as CASTTGGQGYTF.

This sequence joins TRBV5-4 and TRBJ2-1; TRBD2 aligns across 9 bases. V dropped 2 bases and J dropped 4; count of bases not matched to a gene: 4. This CDR3 has 15 amino acids. Germline CDR1 SGHNT, CDR2 YYREEE (reference sequence). The CDR3, as DNA: TGTGCCAGCAGCTTAGCGGGAGGTGGATACAATGAGCAGTTCTTC. This sequence encodes CASSLAGGGYNEQFF.